These 15 T cell receptor beta chains were all obtained from the same sample, sequenced in a study of cytomegalovirus exposure and HLA in healthy donors. Use of 60 Vbeta and 13 Jbeta primers characterized the PCR. Only in-frame clones appear in the TCRdb table, and some are missing; sequencing was by immunoSEQ multiplex PCR. Of more than 200,000 clones detected, 75% to 80% appear once; the ten largest clones hold roughly 2%. The sequencing input was PBMCs. All receptors derive from a man aged 18 to 30 in good health and CMV-seronegative.

This chain joins TRBV4-3 and TRBJ2-3; 7 bases map to TRBD2. In germline, CDR1 is LGHNA, CDR2 YSLEER. Trimming took 4 bases from V and 0 from J; bases not matched to a gene: 4. The CDR3 totals 15 residues. The CDR3 nucleotides read TGCGCCAGCAGCCTTGGGGGGGTTAGCACAGATACGCAGTATTTT. Its protein product is CASSLGGVSTDTQYF.

The chain recombines TRBV5-6 with TRBJ2-7, with D maybe TRBD1 (5 bases). V lost 0 bases to trimming and J lost 3 bases, with 7 bases between them. The germline CDR1 and CDR2 sequences are SGHDT and YYEEEE. This CDR3 is built from 13 residues. The CDR3 loop reads CASSLVQGYEQYF. CDR3 DNA sequence: TGTGCCAGCAGCTTGGTGCAGGGCTACGAGCAGTACTTC.

The V gene is TRBV19, the J gene TRBJ2-5, with D perhaps matching TRBD1 (6 bases). The germline gives CDR1 LNHDA, CDR2 SQIVND (reference sequence). This CDR3 is 14 amino acids long. Between the trimmed V and J ends, which lost 9 bases and 0 bases, there was a span of 14 bases. The CDR3 DNA is TGTGCCAGCCAAGAGAGGGGGTACCAAGAGACCCAGTACTTC. Translated, it gives CASQERGYQETQYF.

The chain uses TRBV10-1 and TRBJ2-7; 14 bases map to TRBD2. This CDR3 region has 17 residues. CDR1 and CDR2 (germline): WNHNN, SYGVQD (reference sequence). Losses at the gene ends were 7 bases for V and 4 bases for J; bases not matched to a gene: 12. DNA of the CDR3: TGCGCCAGCAAGGGCGGGGGACTAGCGGGAGTAAGGTACGAGCAGTACTTC. As protein: CASKGGGLAGVRYEQYF.

This clone was detected only a few times. The chain couples TRBV4-3 to TRBJ2-2, with TRBD2 matching over 8 bases. CDR3 length: 15 residues. The V and J ends lost 3 bases and 8 bases, in that order; junction bases with no gene match: 8. The germline CDR1 and CDR2 sequences are LGHNA and YSLEER. In DNA form, the CDR3 reads TGCGCCAGCAGCCAGGGTAGGGCGGGAGGAGGGGAGCTGTTTTTT. Protein sequence: CASSQGRAGGGELFF.

The chain carries TRBV6-1 and TRBJ2-1; no reliable D call. The CDR3 has 15 amino acids. CDR1 is MNHNS and CDR2 is SASEGT in the germline V gene. V dropped 6 bases and J dropped 0 bases, with 12 bases sitting between them. This CDR3 is CASRRRESSYNEQFF. CDR3 nucleotide sequence: TGTGCCAGCAGGCGGCGTGAAAGCTCCTACAATGAGCAGTTCTTC.

The V call is TRBV5-1, the J call TRBJ1-1, with 9 bases identical to TRBD1. With 6 bases clipped from V and 5 bases from J, the junction kept 8 bases outside the gene matches. This CDR3 is 14 amino acids long. The V gene's germline CDR1 is SGHRS and CDR2 YFSETQ. CDR3 coding DNA: TGCGCCAGCACCCAGACAGGGGGAGGGACTGAAGCTTTCTTT. Translated, it gives CASTQTGGGTEAFF.

The V call is TRBV13, the J call TRBJ1-6; D not resolved. The CDR3 contains 14 residues. The germline V and J ends were trimmed by 0 bases and 7 bases, with 7 bases remaining between them. Per germline, CDR1 PRHDT and CDR2 FYEKMQ (reference sequence). The CDR3 loop is CASSLGQTNSPLHF. In nucleotides, the CDR3 is TGTGCCAGCAGCTTAGGACAGACCAATTCACCCCTCCACTTT.

This chain joins TRBV15 and TRBJ1-1, with D possibly matching TRBD1 (5 bases). The CDR3 has 14 amino acids. V was shortened by 5 bases and J by 1 base, with 11 bases between the two germline ends. From germline, CDR1 is LNHNV and CDR2 YYDKDF (reference sequence). The CDR3 region has the DNA TGTGCCACCAGCGGGGCTTACGCGAACACTGAAGCTTTCTTT. Residues: CATSGAYANTEAFF.

The chain links TRBV6-1 to TRBJ2-7; 7 bases map to TRBD1. V lost 8 bases and J lost 0; bases outside the gene matches: 10. This CDR3 comprises 15 residues. The germline V gene has CDR1 MNHNS and CDR2 SASEGT. The CDR3 DNA follows: TGTGCCAGCTGCAGAGACAGGGCGCTCTCCTACGAGCAGTACTTC. Protein sequence: CASCRDRALSYEQYF.

This chain links TRBV19 with TRBJ2-1; the match to TRBD2 covers 7 bases. Unmatched junction bases numbered 11, after V lost 3 bases and J lost 6 bases. This CDR3 is 16 amino acids long. Germline-derived CDR1 and CDR2 are LNHDA and SQIVND (reference sequence). The CDR3 bases are TGTGCCAGTAGTATCCCCGGGCGGGAGAGGGGCAATGAGCAGTTCTTC. This translates into CASSIPGRERGNEQFF.

The chain has TRBV30 and TRBJ2-5, with TRBD2 matching over 12 bases. This CDR3 contains 17 residues. Germline V gene data show CDR1 as GTSNPN and CDR2 as SVGIG (reference sequence). J was trimmed by 5 bases and V by 0 bases; bases with no gene match: 10. In DNA form, the CDR3 reads TGTGCCTGGAGTGTATGGGTGACTAGCGGGGGCAGGGAGACCCAGTACTTC. Its translation is CAWSVWVTSGGRETQYF.

The chain has TRBV11-3 and TRBJ2-7; tentative D call: TRBD1 (6 bases). Per germline, CDR1 SGHNT and CDR2 YENEEA. The CDR3 contains 13 residues. Deletions cut 5 bases from V and 6 bases from J, with 14 bases between. DNA of the CDR3: TGTGCCAGCAGCCTAGGAACAGGGAGCGAGCAGTACTTC. This codes for CASSLGTGSEQYF.

The V and J genes are TRBV11-2 and TRBJ1-5; a possible D gene is TRBD1 (6 bases). V lost 6 bases and J 1 base, leaving 10 bases between the germline ends. Germline V gives CDR1 SGHAT, CDR2 FQNNGV. The CDR3 extends over 14 amino acids. CDR3 loop: CASRDTGSNQPQHF. CDR3 nucleotides: TGTGCCAGCAGGGACACAGGGAGCAATCAGCCCCAGCATTTT.

The chain is built from TRBV6-5 and TRBJ2-3; the D is unclear. V was trimmed by 5 bases and J by 2 bases, leaving 5 bases between them. Germline V gene sequence: CDR1 MNHEY, CDR2 SVGAGI. The CDR3 spans 12 residues. The DNA of the CDR3 is TGTGCCAGCAGTCCCTACACAGATACGCAGTATTTT. As protein: CASSPYTDTQYF.